The 26 T cell receptor beta chains below were found in one sample sequenced in a study of blood T cells in healthy people across ages. A sample-barcoded 5' primer and a J-beta primer mix were used in a second PCR of roughly 7 to 11 cycles. TCRdb re-called the 5' RACE reads with MiXCR, one entry per CDR3 protein. The sample contains more than 1,400,000 distinct CDR3 sequences, approximately 38% of which appear only once. The sequenced material came from blood. The receptors were gathered from a woman under 30 in good health.

Only a few counts were recorded for this clonotype. The rearrangement links TRBV12-3 or TRBV12-4 to TRBJ1-3; perhaps TRBD1 as D (6 bases). V lost 7 bases to trimming and J lost 4 bases, with 11 bases between them. This CDR3 spans 13 amino acids. The DNA of the CDR3 is TGTGCCAGCACCACAGGGTTCGGAAACACCATATATTTT. This gives the protein CASTTGFGNTIYF.

This clonotype appeared a few times. The rearrangement joins TRBV10-1 to TRBJ2-3, with D possibly matching TRBD2 (5 bases). This CDR3 contains 16 residues. Germline V gives CDR1 WNHNN, CDR2 SYGVQD (reference sequence). Trimming stripped 5 bases from V and 7 bases from J, with 22 bases between. The CDR3 here is CASSYGPGKQLNTQYF. CDR3 sequence (DNA): TGCGCCAGCAGTTACGGTCCGGGAAAGCAACTTAATACGCAGTATTTT.

There are a few counts of this clonotype. The J gene is TRBJ1-1, the V gene TRBV7-2; possibly TRBD1 for D (5 bases). Germline V gives CDR1 SGHTA, CDR2 FQGNSA. Trimming stripped 4 bases from V and 1 base from J, with 10 bases between. CDR3 length: 14 residues. DNA for the CDR3: TGTGCCAGCAGCTCCAGGGTTGGGAACACTGAAGCTTTCTTT. It specifies CASSSRVGNTEAFF.

The V call is TRBV21-1, the J call TRBJ2-5. TRBV21-1 represents a pseudogene. The CDR3 is 13 amino acids. In DNA form, the CDR3 reads TGTGTCAGCAGCTGGCTATCGAAAGAGACCCAGTACTTC. This encodes CVSSWLSKETQYF.

The rearrangement uses TRBV27 and TRBJ2-7; D uncertain. The J call may be in error: the DNA end matches TRBJ2-5 better. Germline V gene lookup returns CDR1 MNHEY and CDR2 SMNVEV (reference sequence). The CDR3 covers 10 residues. CDR3 bases: TGTGCCCGGCGAGGAGAGACCCAGTACTTC. Protein sequence: CARRGETQYF.

The J gene is TRBJ2-1, the V gene TRBV15; no firm D call. The CDR3 totals 13 residues. V lost 0 bases, J lost 8 bases, and 8 bases lay in between. CDR1 is LNHNV and CDR2 is YYDKDF in the germline V gene (reference sequence). CDR3 sequence (DNA): TGTGCCACCAGCAGAGATTATGGAGATGAGCAGTTCTTC. It translates to CATSRDYGDEQFF. The whole variable domain, remainder taken from reference TRBV15 and TRBJ2-1, is DAMVIQNPRYQVTQFGKPVTLSCSQTLNHNVMYWYQQKSSQAPKLLFHYYDKDFNNEADTPDNFQSRRPNTSFCFLDIRSPGLGDTAMYLCATSRDYGDEQFFGPGTRLTVL.

In its sample, this clonotype was seen a few times. The V gene is TRBV10-3, the J gene TRBJ2-3; 7 bases map to TRBD2. This CDR3 is built from 15 residues. Germline V gene sequence: CDR1 ENHRY, CDR2 SYGVKD. The V and J ends lost 6 bases and 4 bases, in that order; junction bases with no gene match: 10. The chain's CDR3 is CAISAGGLLADTQYF. In DNA, the CDR3 is TGTGCCATCAGCGCCGGGGGGTTACTGGCAGATACGCAGTATTTT.

This rearrangement joins TRBV11-2 to TRBJ2-3, with D possibly called TRBD1 or TRBD2 (5 bases each). Trimming took 7 bases from V and 6 from J, leaving 26 bases between them. Germline V gene sequence: CDR1 SGHAT, CDR2 FQNNGV. The CDR3 totals 17 residues. The CDR3 coding sequence is TGTGCCAGCACCTTGAGGGGTTTTCGAGGGAGCATGGATACGCAGTATTTT. Translation: CASTLRGFRGSMDTQYF.

This sequence joins TRBV5-1 and TRBJ2-7; D is tentatively TRBD1 or TRBD2 (5 bases each). CDR1 and CDR2 (germline): SGHRS, YFSETQ. With 0 bases removed from V and 5 bases from J, the gap between germline ends came to 15 bases. The CDR3 is 15 amino acids. The CDR3 DNA reads TGCGCCAGCAGCTTGGTTTCCGACGGGGACCACGAGCAGTACTTC. Protein sequence: CASSLVSDGDHEQYF.

The chain couples TRBV5-6 to TRBJ2-1; D ambiguous. The CDR3 is 15 residues long. V was trimmed by 4 bases and J by 2 bases, leaving 13 bases between them. Looked up from germline, CDR1 is SGHDT and CDR2 is YYEEEE. In DNA, the CDR3 is TGTGCCAGCAGCGGGAATATAGGCCCCTACAATGAGCAGTTCTTC. Its translation is CASSGNIGPYNEQFF.

The V gene is TRBV7-3, the J gene TRBJ1-5; D call uncertain. The V end was cut by 0 bases, the J end by 6 bases, with 6 bases between. CDR1 and CDR2 from the germline V gene are SGHTA and FQGTGA. The CDR3 covers 13 residues. CDR3 DNA sequence: TGTGCCAGCAGCTTAACGCCCAGTCAGCCCCAGCATTTT. Its translation is CASSLTPSQPQHF.

This clonotype has just a few counts. The V gene is TRBV4-1, the J gene TRBJ2-1, with 11 bases fitting TRBD2. The V gene's germline CDR1 is MGHRA and CDR2 YSYEKL. The junction had 10 bases not matched to a gene; V was cut back by 1 base and J by 2 bases. The CDR3 spans 19 residues. CDR3: CASSQGSPLAGGPYNEQFF. As DNA, the CDR3 is TGCGCCAGCAGCCAAGGGTCCCCTCTAGCGGGGGGACCCTACAATGAGCAGTTCTTC.

The chain links TRBV27 to TRBJ2-3; tentative D call: TRBD2 (6 bases). The CDR3 is 13 amino acids. Germline CDR1 reads MNHEY; CDR2 reads SMNVEV (reference sequence). CDR3 coding DNA: TGTGCTAGTTGCGGGGACCATCCAGATACGCAGTATTTT. It encodes CASCGDHPDTQYF.

This chain joins TRBV7-9 and TRBJ2-7; D is unresolved. V was shortened by 2 bases and J by 4 bases, with 9 bases between the two germline ends. The germline V gene has CDR1 SEHNR and CDR2 FQNEAQ (reference sequence). This CDR3 spans 13 amino acids. CDR3 sequence reads: CASSLNAAYEQYF. The CDR3 region has the DNA TGTGCCAGCAGCTTAAACGCCGCTTACGAGCAGTACTTC.

The chain couples TRBV12-5 to TRBJ1-1, with D possibly matching TRBD1 (6 bases). Trimming took 9 bases from V and 0 from J, leaving 11 bases between them. Germline V gives CDR1 LGHNT, CDR2 FRNRAP. The CDR3 runs to 13 residues. The CDR3 loop is CASRGLMNTEAFF. The CDR3 bases are TGTGCTAGCCGGGGGCTTATGAACACTGAAGCTTTCTTT. The full variable domain, with the rest looked up from reference TRBV12-5 and TRBJ1-1, is DARVTQTPRHKVTEMGQEVTMRCQPILGHNTVFWYRQTMMQGLELLAYFRNRAPLDDSGMPKDRFSAEMPDATLATLKIQPSEPRDSAVYFCASRGLMNTEAFFGQGTRLTVV.

This sequence joins TRBV6-5 and TRBJ2-3; 8 nucleotides align to TRBD2. Germline CDR1 reads MNHEY; CDR2 reads SVGAGI. V was pared by 0 bases and J by 8 bases, with 16 bases of the junction left unmatched. The CDR3 spans 18 residues. This CDR3 reads CASSYSKCRTSSDLTQYF. Here the CDR3 DNA reads TGTGCCAGCAGTTACTCGAAGTGTCGGACTAGCTCCGACCTTACGCAGTATTTT.

V is TRBV4-1 and J is TRBJ2-7; the D gene could be TRBD1 or TRBD2 (6 bases each). CDR1 and CDR2 (germline): MGHRA, YSYEKL. CDR3 size: 15 residues. The V end was cut by 0 bases, the J end by 4 bases, with 13 bases between. Here the CDR3 DNA reads TGCGCCAGCAGCCAAGAGAGGTGGGGGGCGTACGAGCAGTACTTC. This gives the protein CASSQERWGAYEQYF.

The chain combines TRBV19 with TRBJ2-6; 8 bases align to TRBD1. Germline V CDR1 and CDR2: LNHDA, SQIVND (reference sequence). V shed 8 bases and J 1 base; nucleotides not matched to a gene: 4. The CDR3 totals 15 residues. DNA of the CDR3: TGTGCCAGTGGACAGGGACCGTCTGGGGCCAACGTCCTGACTTTC. Translation: CASGQGPSGANVLTF.

This clonotype was found a few times. One end of the junction fails to match germline, which may point to a read error. Here the CDR3 reads CASTLGTISYEQYF. CDR3 bases: TGCGCCAGCACCTTGGGGACTATCTCCTACGAGCAGTACTTC. The chain couples TRBV5-1 to TRBJ2-7; 7 bases are a match to TRBD2. In germline, CDR1 is SGHRS, CDR2 YFSETQ. CDR3 length: 14 amino acids.

The chain carries TRBV7-3 and TRBJ2-5, with 7 nucleotides matching TRBD2. With the DNA end fitting TRBJ2-7 better, the J assignment may be wrong. The germline V gene has CDR1 SGHTA and CDR2 FQGTGA. The length of the CDR3 is 15 residues. The CDR3 region is CASRNSAGVYGEQYF. The CDR3 DNA follows: TGTGCCAGCAGGAACTCCGCGGGAGTTTATGGCGAGCAGTACTTC.

The gene calls are TRBV11-2 and TRBJ2-5; either TRBD1 or TRBD2 may fit D (5 bases each). Germline loops: CDR1 SGHAT, CDR2 FQNNGV. The CDR3 length is 15 residues. V was shortened by 2 bases and J by 4 bases, with 14 bases between the two germline ends. The CDR3 bases are TGTGCCAGCAGCTTACTAACAGGAGAGGGAGAGACCCAGTACTTC. It is translated as CASSLLTGEGETQYF.

This clonotype was counted only a few times. The V gene is TRBV10-3, the J gene TRBJ2-4, with D perhaps TRBD2 (5 bases). The DNA matches TRBJ2-7 better at its end, which makes the J call doubtful. Germline V lookup: CDR1 ENHRY, CDR2 SYGVKD. The CDR3 sequence is 15 residues long. This CDR3 is CAISPTSGSLNEQYF. CDR3 in DNA: TGTGCCATCAGTCCCACATCGGGGAGTCTCAACGAGCAGTACTTC.

This chain joins TRBV24-1 and TRBJ1-2; perhaps TRBD1 as D (5 bases). CDR3 length: 13 amino acids. With 6 bases removed from V and 1 base from J, the gap between germline ends came to 8 bases. CDR1 and CDR2 from the germline V gene are KGHDR and SFDVKD. As DNA, the CDR3 is TGTGCCACCAGTCCAGGGTATAACTATGGCTACACCTTC. Residues: CATSPGYNYGYTF.

This clonotype turned up a few times. The chain joins TRBV6-5 to TRBJ2-4, with TRBD1 as a possible D gene (6 bases). There are 11 residues in the CDR3. Trimming took 4 bases from V and 11 from J, leaving 9 bases between them. Germline lookup yields CDR1 MNHEY and CDR2 SVGAGI. The CDR3 DNA sequence: TGTGCCAGCAGTTTTCGGACAGTTCAGTACTTC. Its protein product is CASSFRTVQYF.

This clonotype has a handful of counts. The chain uses TRBV5-6 and TRBJ2-5; TRBD2 agrees at 10 bases. The CDR3 has 14 residues. Germline values: CDR1 SGHDT, CDR2 YYEEEE. The ends lost 6 bases at V and 2 bases at J; junction bases unmatched: 4. CDR3 residues: CASNPGLAQETQYF. The CDR3 region has the DNA TGTGCCAGCAACCCGGGACTAGCGCAAGAGACCCAGTACTTC.

This clonotype has a handful of counts. The chain combines TRBV10-3 with TRBJ1-1; the D is unclear. Looked up from germline, CDR1 is ENHRY and CDR2 is SYGVKD. The V gene lost 2 bases and the J gene lost 2 bases, with 9 bases spanning the gap. The CDR3 contains 14 residues. CDR3 sequence reads: CAISERTDNTEAFF. The CDR3 nucleotides read TGTGCCATCAGTGAGCGGACGGACAACACTGAAGCTTTCTTT.